Each of the 13 T cell receptor beta chains below was sequenced from the same sample in a study of CD8 T cells in ankylosing spondylitis (dated by TCRdb to the late 2010s). Library prep was done by 5' RACE. The sequencer was an Illumina HiSeq 2500. TCRdb reworked the public reads: Q25 trimming with fastp, MiXCR clone assembly, productive beta chains retained. Rows matching on CDR3 protein sequence are summarized as one entry with the most common DNA and genes. The sample table contains under 250,000 distinct CDR3 sequences; only one count was recorded for 9.5% to 12% of them. The ten largest clones represent under 8% of the sample. The sample consisted of blood, either unsorted or a sorted T cell fraction (not recorded which). Source of these receptors: a male donor with ankylosing spondylitis or in good health (not recorded which).

In its sample, this clonotype was seen a few times. The junction and the germline gene differ at one end; a read error may be behind it. The chain employs TRBV25-1 and TRBJ2-1; D is possibly TRBD1 (6 bases). The germline gives CDR1 MGHDK, CDR2 SYGVNS. The CDR3 runs 11 residues. The CDR3 sequence is CASTRGNEQFF. For the CDR3, the DNA is TGTGCTAGCACCAGGGGCAATGAGCAGTTCTTC.

This clonotype came up many times. The chain joins TRBV20-1 to TRBJ2-3; D gene ambiguous. Between the trimmed V and J ends, which lost 0 bases and 0 bases, there was a span of 10 bases. Germline V gene data show CDR1 as DFQATT and CDR2 as SNEGSKA (reference sequence). This CDR3 contains 15 residues. In DNA form, the CDR3 reads TGCAGTGCTAGAGATCAGACTCCTAGCACAGATACGCAGTATTTT. Translating it yields CSARDQTPSTDTQYF.

J is TRBJ1-5 and V is TRBV10-3; D perhaps matches TRBD1 (5 bases). Trimming left V 2 bases short and J 7 bases short, with 12 bases between. Per the germline V gene, CDR1 is ENHRY and CDR2 is SYGVKD. This CDR3 is 14 amino acids long. CDR3 bases: TGTGCCATCAGTGAGGGGCAGGGTATACAGCCCCAGCATTTT. Its protein product is CAISEGQGIQPQHF.

The rearrangement uses TRBV7-3 and TRBJ2-1; D tentatively reads TRBD1 or TRBD2 (5 bases each). Trimming left V 4 bases short and J 9 bases short, with 16 bases between. CDR1 and CDR2 from the germline V gene are SGHTA and FQGTGA. The CDR3 runs 14 residues. CDR3 bases: TGTGCCAGCAGCTACTCCGGGACCCAGGGTGAGCAGTTCTTC. Protein sequence: CASSYSGTQGEQFF.

This clonotype was detected many times. The rearrangement joins TRBV5-5 to TRBJ1-1; tentatively, D is TRBD1 (6 bases). V lost 7 bases and J lost 1, with 14 bases in between. This CDR3 has 14 residues. Germline CDR1 reads SGHKS; CDR2 reads YYEKEE (reference sequence). CDR3 in amino acids: CASAKGRGNTEAFF. The CDR3 DNA sequence: TGTGCCAGCGCGAAGGGCAGGGGGAACACTGAAGCTTTCTTT.

This clonotype has a count of ten or more. The chain employs TRBV6-1 and TRBJ2-3, with 12 bases lining up with TRBD2. The CDR3 runs to 17 residues. With V trimmed by 4 bases and J by 1 base, 6 bases remained unmatched. Looked up from germline, CDR1 is MNHNS and CDR2 is SASEGT. CDR3 loop: CASSGPRTSGGTDTQYF. CDR3 in DNA: TGTGCCAGCAGTGGACCGAGGACTAGCGGGGGCACAGATACGCAGTATTTT.

In its sample, this clonotype was seen many times. The genes are TRBV5-1 and TRBJ2-3; TRBD2 aligns across 13 bases. From germline, CDR1 is SGHRS and CDR2 YFSETQ. The CDR3 totals 17 residues. V lost 4 bases, J lost 4 bases, and 9 bases stayed unmatched. The CDR3 DNA sequence: TGCGCCAGCAGCGTACACGGGACTAGCGGGACCCCAGATACGCAGTATTTT. Translation: CASSVHGTSGTPDTQYF.

This clonotype came up a few times. This chain connects TRBV7-7 to TRBJ2-3; either TRBD1 or TRBD2 may fit D (6 bases each). CDR1 and CDR2 (germline): SSHAT, FNYEAQ (reference sequence). With 5 bases removed from V and 6 bases from J, the gap between germline ends came to 18 bases. There are 15 residues in the CDR3. The CDR3 DNA is TGTGCCAGCAGCCCTGGACGGGGGCGTTACGATACGCAGTATTTT. Translating gives CASSPGRGRYDTQYF.

Notes on this clonotype: Being one base from a much bigger clone, this may be a read error. The gene calls are TRBV9 and TRBJ1-2; D ambiguous. Trimming pared 3 bases from V and 0 bases from J, leaving 9 bases between. Germline lookup yields CDR1 SGDLS and CDR2 YYNGEE. The CDR3 is made up of 14 amino acids. As DNA, the CDR3 is TGTGCCAGCAGCGACGACACAGCTAACTATGGCTACACCTTC. Its translation is CASSDDTANYGYTF.

In this sample, this clonotype turned up many times. This sequence joins TRBV5-6 and TRBJ2-3; perhaps TRBD2 as D (5 bases). V was trimmed by 6 bases and J by 4 bases, leaving 12 bases between them. Germline V gene sequence: CDR1 SGHDT, CDR2 YYEEEE. The CDR3 is made up of 13 amino acids. The CDR3 region is CASTLWESDTQYF. For the CDR3, the DNA is TGTGCCAGCACCCTATGGGAGTCAGATACGCAGTATTTT.

This clonotype was picked up a small number of times. The rearrangement links TRBV5-4 to TRBJ2-1; no clear D gene. The germline V gene encodes CDR1 SGHNT and CDR2 YYREEE (reference sequence). V dropped 10 bases and J dropped 2 bases, with 22 bases sitting between them. The CDR3 extends over 16 amino acids. The CDR3 bases are TGTGCCTCAATAGGTTTGCAAAATAGAGCCTACAATGAGCAGTTCTTC. This translates into CASIGLQNRAYNEQFF.

V usage is TRBV7-9 and J usage is TRBJ2-1; weak D call: TRBD1 (6 bases). V dropped 5 bases and J dropped 6 bases, with 17 bases sitting between them. The CDR3 is 15 residues long. The germline V gene encodes CDR1 SEHNR and CDR2 FQNEAQ (reference sequence). The CDR3 DNA sequence: TGTGCCAGCAGCCCACCGGGACATTCCGCCAATGAGCAGTTCTTC. Translating gives CASSPPGHSANEQFF.

There are a few counts of this clonotype. The V gene is TRBV24-1, the J gene TRBJ2-7; D is undetermined. Germline CDR1 KGHDR, CDR2 SFDVKD. V gave up 4 bases and J gave up 0 bases, with 6 bases separating them. The CDR3 loop spans 13 amino acids. Here the CDR3 reads CATSEGGSYEQYF. CDR3 DNA sequence: TGTGCCACCAGTGAGGGCGGCTCCTACGAGCAGTACTTC.